One and the same sample provided the 23 T cell receptor beta chains below, sequenced in a study of lung T cells in sarcoidosis with Löfgren's syndrome. TCRdb reprocessed the reads via MiXCR and lists one record per CDR3 protein. Among around 60,000 distinct CDR3 sequences listed, around 20% were seen once. The specimen sequenced was CD4+ T cells from PBMCs. The receptors originated from a human donor with sarcoidosis (Löfgren's syndrome or another form), or a control subject (not recorded which).

In its sample, this clonotype was seen many times. The V and J genes are TRBV6-1 and TRBJ2-3; D unclear. This CDR3 comprises 14 residues. Trimming removed 2 bases at V and 2 bases at J, with 8 bases between. The germline gives CDR1 MNHNS, CDR2 SASEGT. This CDR3 reads CASSESAATDTQYF. In DNA, the CDR3 is TGTGCCAGCAGTGAATCTGCAGCCACAGATACGCAGTATTTT.

The CDR3: CASHPGWARTEAFF. DNA for the CDR3: TGTGCCAGCCACCCGGGGTGGGCGAGGACTGAAGCTTTCTTT. The gene calls are TRBV7-8 and TRBJ1-1; D is unresolved. The CDR3 runs to 14 residues. Trimming took 8 bases from V and 5 from J, leaving 18 bases between them. Looked up from germline, CDR1 is SGHVS and CDR2 is FQNEAQ.

Of note for this clonotype: A much larger clone lies one base from this, so it may be a read error. The conserved phenylalanine or tryptophan normally closing the CDR3 is absent here, so this likely arose from a read error. The chain uses TRBV6-1 and TRBJ2-5; D possibly corresponds to TRBD1 (6 bases). The DNA end is a closer match to TRBJ2-7, so the J assignment may be wrong. The CDR3 is made up of 15 amino acids. Germline V gives CDR1 MNHNS, CDR2 SASEGT. As DNA, the CDR3 is TGTGCCAGCACTATGGACAGTAGCGCATCCTACGAGCAGTACCTC. Translating gives CASTMDSSASYEQYL.

Notes on this clonotype: A much larger clone lies one base from this, so it may be a read error. V usage is TRBV28 and J usage is TRBJ1-5; a weak D match, TRBD1 (5 bases). Per germline, CDR1 MDHEN and CDR2 SYDVKM. V was shortened by 6 bases and J by 2 bases, with 8 bases between the two germline ends. The CDR3 has 13 residues. CDR3 amino acids: CASRGTGNQPQHF. In DNA, the CDR3 is TGTGCCAGCAGAGGGACTGGCAATCAGCCCCAGCATTTT.

Of note for this clonotype: A read error may account for a junction end that differs from germline. This rearrangement joins TRBV7-2 to TRBJ2-3, with 12 bases matching TRBD1. This CDR3 is built from 16 residues. Germline assignment: CDR1 SGHTA and CDR2 FQGNSA. The CDR3 loop reads CVSSPGDRGRTDTQYF. CDR3 nucleotide sequence: TGTGTCAGCAGCCCGGGGGACAGGGGGCGCACAGATACGCAGTATTTT. The variable domain in full, with the rest retrieved from reference TRBV7-2 and TRBJ2-3, is GAGVSQSPSNKVTEKGKDVELRCDPISGHTALYWYRQSLGQGLEFLIYFQGNSAPDKSGLPSDRFSAERTGGSVSTLTIQRTQQEDSAVYLCVSSPGDRGRTDTQYFGPGTRLTVL.

As regards this clonotype: Since a much larger clone is just one base distant, this may be a read error. The rearrangement uses TRBV10-2 and TRBJ1-5, with a weak D call TRBD1 (6 bases). Germline values: CDR1 WSHSY, CDR2 SAAADI. The CDR3 runs 13 residues. The CDR3 reads CASSESTGQLQHF. The CDR3 nucleotides are TGCGCCAGCAGTGAGTCGACAGGACAGCTCCAGCATTTT.

This clonotype was counted between two and nine times. This chain joins TRBV10-1 and TRBJ1-2; D call uncertain. V dropped 5 bases and J dropped 2 bases, with 9 bases sitting between them. The CDR3 runs 13 residues. From germline, CDR1 is WNHNN and CDR2 SYGVQD (reference sequence). CDR3 protein: CASSYGENYGYTF. As DNA, the CDR3 is TGCGCCAGCAGTTATGGGGAGAACTATGGCTACACCTTC.

The V call is TRBV7-9, the J call TRBJ1-1; D perhaps matches TRBD1 (5 bases). The CDR3 is made up of 16 amino acids. The V gene lost 4 bases and the J gene lost 0 bases, with 15 bases spanning the gap. The V gene's germline CDR1 is SEHNR and CDR2 FQNEAQ (reference sequence). The CDR3 region has the DNA TGTGCCAGCAGCTCCGAGGGGTTGAGTCTGAACACTGAAGCTTTCTTT. Protein sequence: CASSSEGLSLNTEAFF.

This clonotype counts as medium-sized. The chain uses TRBV6-2 or TRBV6-3 and TRBJ2-3; D call uncertain. The CDR3 runs to 12 residues. The germline V gene has CDR1 MNHEY and CDR2 SVGEGT. Trimming removed 2 bases at V and 5 bases at J, with 5 bases between. The chain's CDR3 is CASSYIRDTQYF. DNA for the CDR3: TGTGCCAGCAGTTACATAAGAGATACGCAGTATTTT.

The genes are TRBV28 and TRBJ2-5; tentatively, D is TRBD2 (7 bases). The germline V gene has CDR1 MDHEN and CDR2 SYDVKM. CDR3 length: 16 amino acids. Trimming took off 1 base at V and 3 bases at J, with 15 bases between the two ends. In DNA form, the CDR3 reads TGTGCCAGCAGTTTATTCCCGGGGAGGGGGGAAGAGACCCAGTACTTC. Translating gives CASSLFPGRGEETQYF.

The chain recombines TRBV2 with TRBJ2-3, with D uncertain. Germline V gene data show CDR1 as SNHLY and CDR2 as FYNNEI. Trimming shortened V by 9 bases and J by 4 bases, and 17 bases separated the two germline ends. This CDR3 has 14 residues. CDR3: CASFLRSVSDTQYF. CDR3 coding DNA: TGTGCCAGTTTCTTAAGGTCGGTTTCAGATACGCAGTATTTT.

The rearrangement links TRBV30 to TRBJ1-5; D remains unclear. Germline V gives CDR1 GTSNPN, CDR2 SVGIG (reference sequence). The V gene lost 5 bases and the J gene lost 5 bases, with 10 bases spanning the gap. The CDR3 is 12 amino acids. CDR3 region: CAWSVGDQPQHF. The DNA of the CDR3 is TGTGCCTGGTCGGTAGGAGATCAGCCCCAGCATTTT.

A word on this clonotype: With a much larger clone just one base away, this may be a read error. The chain employs TRBV27 and TRBJ2-1; TRBD2 might be the D (6 bases). The germline V and J ends were trimmed by 2 bases and 13 bases, with 9 bases remaining between them. The CDR3 is 11 residues long. Germline CDR1 reads MNHEY; CDR2 reads SMNVEV (reference sequence). This CDR3 is CASSLVGGQFF. CDR3 DNA sequence: TGTGCCAGCAGTTTAGTGGGGGGACAGTTCTTC.

In its sample, this clonotype was seen a few times. V usage is TRBV12-3 or TRBV12-4 and J usage is TRBJ2-2; D is ambiguous. This CDR3 region has 12 residues. Trimming removed 6 bases from V and 7 bases from J, with 9 bases in between. DNA for the CDR3: TGTGCCAGCAGGCTCTCCGGCGGGGAGCTGTTTTTT. Its protein is CASRLSGGELFF.

With regard to this clonotype: A single base separates this from a much larger clone, so it may be a read error. This chain joins TRBV14 and TRBJ1-2; D not resolved. Trimming shortened V by 1 base and J by 2 bases, and 11 bases separated the two germline ends. Germline values: CDR1 SGHDN, CDR2 FVKESK. The CDR3 length is 15 residues. Here the CDR3 reads CASSQVGAANYGYTF. CDR3 DNA: TGTGCCAGCAGCCAAGTGGGTGCCGCCAACTATGGCTACACCTTC.

This clonotype was detected a few times. The chain joins TRBV29-1 to TRBJ1-1; 8 bases are a match to TRBD1. The V segment lost 8 bases and the J segment 7 bases; nucleotides outside the gene matches: 12. Germline V CDR1 and CDR2: SQVTM, ANQGSEA. CDR3 length: 13 residues. The CDR3, as DNA: TGCAGCTTCAAAGGACAGGGATTGGGTGAAGCTTTCTTT. Protein sequence: CSFKGQGLGEAFF.

This rearrangement joins TRBV18 to TRBJ2-3; TRBD2 matches 15 bases. The CDR3 is 17 residues long. Germline V CDR1 and CDR2: KGHSH, LQKENI. The V and J ends lost 2 bases and 3 bases, in that order; junction bases with no gene match: 3. The CDR3 bases are TGTGCCAGCTCACCATCCGGACTAGCGGGGGGGACAGATACGCAGTATTTT. It encodes CASSPSGLAGGTDTQYF.

This clonotype appeared a few times. The V call is TRBV5-1, the J call TRBJ2-1; tentative D call: TRBD2 (6 bases). Germline-derived CDR1 and CDR2 are SGHRS and YFSETQ. The ends were cut back, 3 bases at V and 8 bases at J, with 9 bases in the middle. The CDR3 has 12 amino acids. The CDR3 DNA reads as TGCGCCAGCAGCTGGGAGGTTTATGAGCAGTTCTTC. This gives the protein CASSWEVYEQFF.

A few counts support this clonotype. The rearrangement uses TRBV30 and TRBJ1-1, with no clear D. Per germline, CDR1 GTSNPN and CDR2 SVGIG (reference sequence). This CDR3 contains 12 residues. Trimming took 3 bases from V and 1 from J, leaving 6 bases between them. The CDR3 DNA is TGTGCCTGGAGAAACGGGAACACTGAAGCTTTCTTT. Protein: CAWRNGNTEAFF.

About this clonotype: In this CDR3 the conserved last residue, phenylalanine or tryptophan, is missing, so a read error is likely. The V call is TRBV3-1, the J call TRBJ2-5; perhaps TRBD2 as D (6 bases). Germline CDR1 LGHDT, CDR2 YNNKEL (reference sequence). Deletions cut 5 bases from V and 2 bases from J, with 12 bases between. There are 14 residues in the CDR3. The chain's CDR3 is CASSYRRGQETQYS. Written as DNA, the CDR3 is TGTGCCAGCAGCTACCGGCGGGGTCAAGAGACCCAGTACTCC.

The table lists this clonotype with many counts. J is TRBJ2-4 and V is TRBV20-1, with TRBD1 matching 8 bases. The germline gives CDR1 DFQATT, CDR2 SNEGSKA (reference sequence). V dropped 8 bases and J dropped 4; count of bases not matched to a gene: 10. This CDR3 spans 14 amino acids. This CDR3 is CSSPQGQGKNIQYF. DNA for the CDR3: TGCAGTAGCCCGCAAGGACAGGGAAAAAACATTCAGTACTTC.

In its sample, this clonotype was seen many times. This sequence joins TRBV20-1 and TRBJ2-5; 10 bases agree with TRBD2. Germline loops: CDR1 DFQATT, CDR2 SNEGSKA (reference sequence). The CDR3 is 16 residues long. V shed 1 base and J 1 base; nucleotides not matched to a gene: 6. The CDR3 reads CSARVTSGTLQETQYF. DNA of the CDR3: TGCAGTGCTAGAGTTACTAGCGGGACCCTCCAAGAGACCCAGTACTTC.

This clonotype turned up a few times. The V call is TRBV12-3 or TRBV12-4, the J call TRBJ2-3; D perhaps matches TRBD1 (5 bases). Trimming took off 1 base at V and 2 bases at J, with 10 bases between the two ends. The CDR3 extends over 15 amino acids. CDR3 sequence reads: CASSLVGRDTDTQYF. The CDR3 bases are TGTGCCAGCAGTTTAGTGGGCAGGGACACAGATACGCAGTATTTT.